The source of this T cell receptor (beta chain) is a study of CD8+ T cells in alopecia areata. Looking at the study overall: The SALT score measured affected scalp surface percentage in treated patients.

RNA extraction was followed by reverse transcription into cDNA, which acted as the sequencing template. Measured with immunoSEQ multiplex PCR; TCRdb has only the in-frame clones, and not every one. The table has about 200,000 clones, more than 30% seen once; the top ten hold 0.48%. Germline CDR1 is MGHRA and CDR2 is YSYEKL. The CDR3 is 15 amino acids. V lost 4 bases to trimming and J lost 4 bases; unmatched junction nucleotides: 6. Treatment specified: oral pan-JAK inhibitor, 5-10 mg twice daily. This sample comprised CD4+ T cells sorted from blood, obtained between weeks 30 and 35, from a patient treated with tofacitinib. The sequence derives from a human donor with alopecia areata. V gene TRBV4-1 combines with J gene TRBJ2-7, with TRBD2 matching over 11 bases. The CDR3 sequence: CASSRPLAGAYEQYF. The CDR3 nucleotides are TGCGCCAGCAGCCGACCACTAGCGGGAGCTTACGAGCAGTACTTC.